This TCR beta chain stems from a study of T cell repertoires in cytomegalovirus infection. Via MiXCR, TCRdb re-called the reads, giving one row per CDR3 protein. The sample has roughly 920,000 distinct CDR3 sequences, about 33% seen once. In regard to this clonotype: Its matching antigen is unknown.

Sequences were derived from cultured CD8+ T cells from PBMCs, sampled from culture after CMV antigen stimulation. This TCR came from a human donor in good health (CMV status not recorded). Some clones in this sample may be carry-over from other donors' samples.

In DNA, the CDR3 is TGTGCCAGCAGCATCCCGCCGGGACAGGGCTACGAGCAGTACTTC. Translating gives CASSIPPGQGYEQYF. The chain carries TRBV5-6 and TRBJ2-7; 9 nucleotides align to TRBD1. The CDR3 loop spans 15 amino acids. V gave up 4 bases and J gave up 3 bases; unmatched junction bases: 8. Per the germline V gene, CDR1 is SGHDT and CDR2 is YYEEEE. Complete variable domain (other parts from reference TRBV5-6 and TRBJ2-7): DAGVTQSPTHLIKTRGQQVTLRCSPKSGHDTVSWYQQALGQGPQFIFQYYEEEERQRGNFPDRFSGHQFPNYSSELNVNALLLGDSALYLCASSIPPGQGYEQYFGPGTRLTVT.